The T cell receptor beta chain described here comes from a study of CD8 T cells in ankylosing spondylitis. Quantitative 5'-RACE with molecular barcodes generated TCR beta libraries. TCRdb independently ran MiXCR on the 5' RACE reads; one entry per CDR3 protein. The data hold 150,000 to 200,000 distinct CDR3 sequences, with roughly 34% observed a single time. Germline CDR1 reads SGHTA; CDR2 reads FQGTGA. Trimming removed 1 base at V and 2 bases at J, with 12 bases between. The CDR3 has 15 amino acids. Findings and limits, study-wide: For ankylosing spondylitis blood, a TCR beta motif of several highly homologous variants appeared characteristic. Researchers report that disease-linked clones proved CD8+ and relatively rare in peripheral blood.

A note on this clonotype: Its matching antigen is unknown.

The TCR comes from a male donor with ankylosing spondylitis. V usage is TRBV7-3 and J usage is TRBJ2-7; either TRBD1 or TRBD2 may supply D (6 bases each). Sequenced input: synovial fluid, either unsorted or a sorted T cell fraction (not recorded which). Written as DNA, the CDR3 is TGTGCCAGCAGCTTAAAGGGGGGACCTACCTACGAGCAGTACTTC. Amino acids: CASSLKGGPTYEQYF. The variable domain in full, with the rest retrieved from reference TRBV7-3 and TRBJ2-7, is GAGVSQTPSNKVTEKGKYVELRCDPISGHTALYWYRQSLGQGPEFLIYFQGTGAADDSGLPNDRFFAVRPEGSVSTLKIQRTERGDSAVYLCASSLKGGPTYEQYFGPGTRLTVT.